This TCR beta chain is from a study of T cell repertoires in cytomegalovirus infection. Whole-study context: Indications came from public TCR beta signatures; they pointed to CMV infection and to a matching HLA type.

As to this clonotype: Its antigen is unidentified.

TCRdb reprocessed the reads with MiXCR, giving one entry per CDR3 protein. The table lists approximately 910,000 distinct CDR3 sequences, less than 40% of them singletons. General study results and limits: The study identified carriers of CMV plus the relevant HLA from cumulative public TCR beta family frequency. CMV-specific HLA-C-restricted TCR beta clonotypes dominated the ex vivo response.

Germline values: CDR1 MDHEN, CDR2 SYDVKM. The CDR3 covers 14 residues. Trimming took off 6 bases at V and 7 bases at J, with 18 bases between the two ends. This sequence originates from a human donor in good health (CMV status not recorded). Some clones in this sample may be carry-over from other donors' samples. The genes are TRBV28 and TRBJ1-2; D gene uncertain. The source material was cultured CD8+ T cells from PBMCs, sampled from culture after CMV antigen stimulation. CDR3 in DNA: TGTGCCAGCAGAGATCGGGAATCGTTTGGTGGCTACACCTTC. Its translation is CASRDRESFGGYTF.